This TCR beta chain was captured in a study of control samples from healthy donors and cancer patients. Some clones are missing from TCRdb's copy, which holds only in-frame ones; the method was immunoSEQ multiplex PCR. The repertoire includes 170,000 or so clones, 90% of them detected once, and more than 1.3% sits in the top ten. The CDR3 runs to 15 residues. V gave up 8 bases and J gave up 1 base; unmatched junction bases: 9. Germline values: CDR1 LGHDT, CDR2 YNNKEL (reference sequence). The chain is built from TRBV3-1 (or the pseudogene TRBV3-2) and TRBJ1-1, with 8 bases identical to TRBD1. The receptor was isolated from a woman in her fifties or sixties in good health. The sequenced material came from blood. CDR3 residues: CASLPAGTGNTEAFF. In nucleotides, the CDR3 is TGTGCCAGCCTTCCCGCCGGGACAGGGAACACTGAAGCTTTCTTT.